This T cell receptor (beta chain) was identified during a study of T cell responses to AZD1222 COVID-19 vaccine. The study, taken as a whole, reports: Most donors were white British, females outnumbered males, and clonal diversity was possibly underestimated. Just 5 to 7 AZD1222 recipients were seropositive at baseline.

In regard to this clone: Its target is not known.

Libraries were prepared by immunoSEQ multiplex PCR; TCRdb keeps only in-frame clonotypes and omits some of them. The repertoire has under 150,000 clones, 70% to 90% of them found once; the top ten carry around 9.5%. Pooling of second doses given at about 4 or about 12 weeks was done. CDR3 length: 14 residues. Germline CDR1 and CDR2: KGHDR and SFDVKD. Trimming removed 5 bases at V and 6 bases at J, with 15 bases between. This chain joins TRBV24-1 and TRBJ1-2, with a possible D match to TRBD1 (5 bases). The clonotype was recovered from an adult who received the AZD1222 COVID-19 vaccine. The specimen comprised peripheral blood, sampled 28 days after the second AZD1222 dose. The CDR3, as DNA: TGTGCCACCAGTGCCCTGACAGAGAGAAATGGCTACACCTTC. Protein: CATSALTERNGYTF.